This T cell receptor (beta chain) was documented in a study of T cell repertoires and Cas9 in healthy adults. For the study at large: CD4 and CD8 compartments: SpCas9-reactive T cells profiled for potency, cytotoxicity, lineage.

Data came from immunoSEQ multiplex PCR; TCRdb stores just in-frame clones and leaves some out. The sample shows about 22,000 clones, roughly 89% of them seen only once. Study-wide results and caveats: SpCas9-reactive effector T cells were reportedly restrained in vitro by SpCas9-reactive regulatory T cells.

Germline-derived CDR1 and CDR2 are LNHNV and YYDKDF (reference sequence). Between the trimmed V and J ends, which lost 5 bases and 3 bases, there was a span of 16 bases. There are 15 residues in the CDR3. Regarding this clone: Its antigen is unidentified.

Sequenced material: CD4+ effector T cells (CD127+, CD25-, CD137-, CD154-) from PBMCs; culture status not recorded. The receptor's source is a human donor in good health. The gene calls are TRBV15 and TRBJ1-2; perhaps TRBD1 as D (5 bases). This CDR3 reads CATSGRRGVDYGYTF. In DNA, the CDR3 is TGTGCCACCAGCGGAAGGCGGGGGGTAGACTATGGCTACACCTTC.